The 5 T cell receptor beta chains in this list originate from one sample, sequenced in a study of T cell repertoires in cytomegalovirus infection. Each CDR3 protein gets one entry after TCRdb re-called the reads with MiXCR. The sample shows 65,000 to 90,000 distinct CDR3 sequences, less than 4.5% of them seen only once. The sequenced material came from PBMCs. These receptors came from a human donor in good health (CMV status not recorded). Some clones in this sample may be carry-over from other donors' samples.

This clonotype appeared many times. This chain connects TRBV7-2 to TRBJ2-3; D perhaps matches TRBD1 (6 bases). Germline assignment: CDR1 SGHTA and CDR2 FQGNSA. This CDR3 contains 15 residues. The ends were cut back, 5 bases at V and 2 bases at J, with 14 bases in the middle. Here the CDR3 DNA reads TGTGCCAGCAGCCGTGGGGGCTGGAACACAGATACGCAGTATTTT. The encoded protein is CASSRGGWNTDTQYF.

This clonotype was counted at least ten times. The CDR3 region has the DNA TGCAGTGCTCCCGGCTTAGCGGGCCAAGAGACCCAGTACTTC. This translates into CSAPGLAGQETQYF. The V gene is TRBV20-1, the J gene TRBJ2-5, with 7 bases aligning to TRBD2. The trim removed 5 bases at V and 1 base at J, leaving 7 bases unmatched. This CDR3 is built from 14 residues. The germline gives CDR1 DFQATT, CDR2 SNEGSKA (reference sequence).

This clonotype was recorded many times. V is TRBV11-2 and J is TRBJ2-5; 9 bases agree with TRBD1. Per germline, CDR1 SGHAT and CDR2 FQNNGV. The CDR3 loop spans 15 amino acids. V was clipped by 1 base and J by 1 base; unmatched bases: 1. CDR3 DNA: TGTGCCAGCAGCTTAGGACAGGGGGGCCAAGAGACCCAGTACTTC. It specifies CASSLGQGGQETQYF.

At least ten counts were recorded for this clonotype. J is TRBJ1-2 and V is TRBV7-2; no clear D. The CDR3 sequence is 13 residues long. V gave up 2 bases and J gave up 4 bases, with 8 bases separating them. Germline V gene sequence: CDR1 SGHTA, CDR2 FQGNSA. CDR3 nucleotides: TGTGCCAGCAGCTTAACTACTCCCTATGGCTACACCTTC. This translates into CASSLTTPYGYTF.

This clonotype has ten or more counts. This chain joins TRBV28 and TRBJ1-2, with 7 nucleotides matching TRBD1. The trim removed 3 bases at V and 4 bases at J, leaving 2 bases unmatched. The CDR3 extends over 13 amino acids. Germline V lookup: CDR1 MDHEN, CDR2 SYDVKM. In DNA form, the CDR3 reads TGTGCCAGCAGTTTGAACAGGGGCTATGGCTACACCTTC. It is translated as CASSLNRGYGYTF.